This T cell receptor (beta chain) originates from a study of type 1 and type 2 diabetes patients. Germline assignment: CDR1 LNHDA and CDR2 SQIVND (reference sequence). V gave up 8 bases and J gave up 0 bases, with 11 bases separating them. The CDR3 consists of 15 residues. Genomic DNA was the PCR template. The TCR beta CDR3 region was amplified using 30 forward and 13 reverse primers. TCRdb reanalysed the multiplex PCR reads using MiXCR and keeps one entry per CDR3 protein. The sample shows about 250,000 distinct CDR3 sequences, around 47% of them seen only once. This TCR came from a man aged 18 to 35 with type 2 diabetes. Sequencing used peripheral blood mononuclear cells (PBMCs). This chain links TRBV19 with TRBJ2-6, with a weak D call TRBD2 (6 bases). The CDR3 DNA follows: TGTGCCAGTGCGGGGATTAGCTCTGGGGCCAACGTCCTGACTTTC. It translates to CASAGISSGANVLTF. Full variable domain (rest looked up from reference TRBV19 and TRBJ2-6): DGGITQSPKYLFRKEGQNVTLSCEQNLNHDAMYWYRQDPGQGLRLIYYSQIVNDFQKGDIAEGYSVSREKKESFPLTVTSAQKNPTAFYLCASAGISSGANVLTFGAGSRLTVL.